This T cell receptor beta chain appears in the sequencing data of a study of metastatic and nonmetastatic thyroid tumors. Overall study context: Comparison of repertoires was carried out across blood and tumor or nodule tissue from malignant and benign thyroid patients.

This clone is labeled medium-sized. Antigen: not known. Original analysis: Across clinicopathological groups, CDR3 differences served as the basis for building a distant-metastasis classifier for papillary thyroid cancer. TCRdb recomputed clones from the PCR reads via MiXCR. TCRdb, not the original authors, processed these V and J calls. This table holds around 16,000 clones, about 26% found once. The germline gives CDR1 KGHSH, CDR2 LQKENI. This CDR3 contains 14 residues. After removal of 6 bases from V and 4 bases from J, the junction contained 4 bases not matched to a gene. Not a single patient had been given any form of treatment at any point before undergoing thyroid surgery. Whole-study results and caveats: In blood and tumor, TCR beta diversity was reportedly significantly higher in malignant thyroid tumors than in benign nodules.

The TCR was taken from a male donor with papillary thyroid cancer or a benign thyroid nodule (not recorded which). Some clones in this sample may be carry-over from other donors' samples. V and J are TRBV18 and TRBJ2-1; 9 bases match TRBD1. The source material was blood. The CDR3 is CASSGTGYYNEQFF. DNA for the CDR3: TGTGCCAGCTCCGGGACAGGGTATTACAATGAGCAGTTCTTC.